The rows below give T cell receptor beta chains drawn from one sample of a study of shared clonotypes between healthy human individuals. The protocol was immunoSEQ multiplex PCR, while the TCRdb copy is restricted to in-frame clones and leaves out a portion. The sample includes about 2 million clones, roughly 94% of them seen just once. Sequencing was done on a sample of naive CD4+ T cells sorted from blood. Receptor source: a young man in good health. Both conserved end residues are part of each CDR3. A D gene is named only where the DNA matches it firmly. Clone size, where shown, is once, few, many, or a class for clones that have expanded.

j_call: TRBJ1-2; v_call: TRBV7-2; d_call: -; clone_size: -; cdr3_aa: CASSPSIARARNYGYTF; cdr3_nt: TGTGCCAGCAGCCCAAGCATAGCGCGGGCCAGGAACTATGGCTACACCTTC
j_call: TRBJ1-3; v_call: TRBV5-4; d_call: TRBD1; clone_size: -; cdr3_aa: CASSQGQELSGNTIYF; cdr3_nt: TGTGCCAGCAGCCAGGGACAGGAACTCTCTGGAAACACCATATATTTT
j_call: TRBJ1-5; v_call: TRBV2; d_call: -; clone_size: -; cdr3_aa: CASRVETGPQHF; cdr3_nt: TGTGCCAGCAGGGTGGAGACGGGGCCCCAGCATTTT
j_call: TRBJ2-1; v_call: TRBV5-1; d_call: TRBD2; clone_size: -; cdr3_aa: CASSAGLAGVRSYNEQFF; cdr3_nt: TGCGCCAGCAGCGCGGGACTAGCGGGAGTGAGGTCCTACAATGAGCAGTTCTTC
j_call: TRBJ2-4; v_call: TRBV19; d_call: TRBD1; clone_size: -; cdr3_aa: CATAAGGLAKNIQYF; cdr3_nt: TGTGCCACGGCCGCAGGGGGCCTAGCCAAAAACATTCAGTACTTC
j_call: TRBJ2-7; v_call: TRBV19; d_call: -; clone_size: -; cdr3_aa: CASSPQTSRVKQYF; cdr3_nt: TGTGCCAGTAGTCCCCAAACCTCCAGGGTGAAGCAGTACTTC
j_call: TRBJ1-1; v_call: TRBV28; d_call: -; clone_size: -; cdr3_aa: CASSSVYEAFF; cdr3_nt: TGTGCCAGCAGTTCGGTATATGAAGCTTTCTTT
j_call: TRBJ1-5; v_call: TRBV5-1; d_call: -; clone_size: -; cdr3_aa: CASRPADRDNSNQPQHF; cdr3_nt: TGCGCCAGCAGACCTGCGGACAGAGACAATAGCAATCAGCCCCAGCATTTT
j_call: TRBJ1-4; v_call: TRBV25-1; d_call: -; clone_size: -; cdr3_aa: CASSVRDTRGEKLFF; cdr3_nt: TGTGCCAGCAGTGTCCGGGACACTCGGGGGGAAAAACTGTTTTTT
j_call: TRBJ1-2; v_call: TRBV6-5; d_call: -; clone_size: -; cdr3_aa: CASSYRPGSNYGYTF; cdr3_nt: TGTGCCAGCAGTTACAGGCCAGGGAGTAACTATGGCTACACCTTC
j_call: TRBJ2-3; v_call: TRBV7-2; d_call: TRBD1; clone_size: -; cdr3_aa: CASRKAGTGVTDTQYF; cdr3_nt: TGTGCCAGCAGAAAAGCTGGGACAGGGGTCACAGATACGCAGTATTTT
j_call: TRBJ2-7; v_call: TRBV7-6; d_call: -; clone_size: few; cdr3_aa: CASSLQETGEQYF; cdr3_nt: TGTGCCAGCAGCTTACAGGAGACGGGCGAGCAGTACTTC
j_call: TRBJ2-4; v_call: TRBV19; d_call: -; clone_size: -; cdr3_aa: CASSPRSGVGNIQYF; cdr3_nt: TGTGCCAGTAGTCCTCGGTCGGGGGTGGGAAACATTCAGTACTTC
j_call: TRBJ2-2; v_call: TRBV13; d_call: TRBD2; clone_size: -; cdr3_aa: CASSFWRTSGVITGELFF; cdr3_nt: TGTGCCAGCAGCTTCTGGCGAACTAGCGGAGTAATCACCGGGGAGCTGTTTTTT
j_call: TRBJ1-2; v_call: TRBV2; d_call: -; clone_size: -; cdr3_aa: CASARGPNYGYTF; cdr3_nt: TGTGCCAGCGCTAGGGGTCCTAACTATGGCTACACCTTC
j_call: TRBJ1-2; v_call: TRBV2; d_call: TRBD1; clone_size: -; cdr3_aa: CASKGQGADGYTF; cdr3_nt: TGTGCCAGCAAGGGGCAGGGGGCCGATGGCTACACCTTC
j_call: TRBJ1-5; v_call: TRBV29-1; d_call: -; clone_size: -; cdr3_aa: CSVEAGSGGNQPQHF; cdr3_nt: TGCAGCGTTGAGGCAGGGTCGGGAGGCAATCAGCCCCAGCATTTT
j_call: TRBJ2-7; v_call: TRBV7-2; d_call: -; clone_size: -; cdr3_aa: CASSRGGTSYEQYF; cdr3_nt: TGTGCCAGCAGCCGAGGGGGGACCTCCTACGAGCAGTACTTC
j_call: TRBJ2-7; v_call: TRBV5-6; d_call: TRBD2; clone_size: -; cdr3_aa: CASSPFSGSTLNEQYF; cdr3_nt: TGTGCCAGCAGCCCCTTTAGCGGGAGTACTTTGAACGAGCAGTACTTC
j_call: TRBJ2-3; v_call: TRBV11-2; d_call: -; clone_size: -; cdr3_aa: CASSLAGGTDTQYF; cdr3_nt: TGTGCCAGCAGCTTAGCGGGGGGCACAGATACGCAGTATTTT
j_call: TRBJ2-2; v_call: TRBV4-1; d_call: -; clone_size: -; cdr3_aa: CASSLGLRGNTGELFF; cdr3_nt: TGCGCCAGCAGCCTAGGGCTGAGGGGGAACACCGGGGAGCTGTTTTTT
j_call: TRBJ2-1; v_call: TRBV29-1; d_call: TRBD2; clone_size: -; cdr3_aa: CSVEPPSGRDNEQFF; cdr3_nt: TGCAGCGTTGAACCCCCTAGCGGGAGAGACAATGAGCAGTTCTTC
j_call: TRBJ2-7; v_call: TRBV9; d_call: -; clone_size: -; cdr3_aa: CASSSSGLEQYF; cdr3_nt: TGTGCCAGCAGCTCTTCCGGACTCGAGCAGTACTTC
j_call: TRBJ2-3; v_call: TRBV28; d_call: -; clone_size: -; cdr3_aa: CASSQWGTDTQYF; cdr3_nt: TGTGCCAGCAGCCAGTGGGGCACAGATACGCAGTATTTT
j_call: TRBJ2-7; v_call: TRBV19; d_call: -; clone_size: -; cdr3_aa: CASSTSSRPTTIYEQYF; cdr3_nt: TGTGCCAGTAGTACGTCATCAAGGCCCACTACTATCTACGAGCAGTACTTC
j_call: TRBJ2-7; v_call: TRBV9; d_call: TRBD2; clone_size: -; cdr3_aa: CASSPRGGSYEQYF; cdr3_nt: TGTGCCAGCAGCCCCCGGGGGGGGTCCTACGAGCAGTACTTC
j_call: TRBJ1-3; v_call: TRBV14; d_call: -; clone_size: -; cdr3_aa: CASSHTGAGGNTIYF; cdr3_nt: TGTGCCAGCAGCCATACGGGGGCTGGTGGAAACACCATATATTTT
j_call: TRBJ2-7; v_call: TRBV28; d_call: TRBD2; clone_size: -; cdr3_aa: CASSTPPSGHYEQYF; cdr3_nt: TGTGCCAGCAGTACTCCTCCTAGCGGGCACTACGAGCAGTACTTC
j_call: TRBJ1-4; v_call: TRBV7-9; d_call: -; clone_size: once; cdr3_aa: CASSHDWVATNEKLFF; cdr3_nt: TGTGCCAGCAGCCATGACTGGGTTGCAACTAATGAAAAACTGTTTTTT
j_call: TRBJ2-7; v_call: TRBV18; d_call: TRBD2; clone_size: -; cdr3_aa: CASSPGGLGEREQYF; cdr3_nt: TGTGCCAGCTCACCGGGGGGACTAGGGGAGCGGGAGCAGTACTTC
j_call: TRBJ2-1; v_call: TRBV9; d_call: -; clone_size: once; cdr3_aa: CASSQGRGNEQFF; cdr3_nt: TGTGCCAGCAGCCAGGGCCGTGGCAATGAGCAGTTCTTC
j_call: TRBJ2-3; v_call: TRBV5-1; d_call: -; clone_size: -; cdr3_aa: CASSLHRELSTDTQYF; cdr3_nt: TGCGCCAGCAGCTTACACAGAGAATTAAGCACAGATACGCAGTATTTT
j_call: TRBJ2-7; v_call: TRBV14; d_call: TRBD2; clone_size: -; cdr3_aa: CASSQASGGGQYF; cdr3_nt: TGTGCCAGCAGCCAAGCTAGCGGGGGAGGGCAGTACTTC